The 30 T cell receptor beta chains in this list originate from one sample, sequenced in a study of blood T cell repertoires in COVID-19. Profiled with immunoSEQ multiplex PCR; TCRdb holds only in-frame clones, not every one. The profile shows about 100,000 clones, more than 70% of them singletons. The sequenced material came from peripheral blood. These TCRs come from a human donor in a cohort sampled during active COVID-19.

CDR3 sequence reads: CSAIDYNEQFF. CDR3 sequence (DNA): TGCAGTGCCATAGATTACAATGAGCAGTTCTTC. This chain uses TRBV20-1 with TRBJ2-1; D is unresolved. The CDR3 is 11 amino acids. V shed 6 bases and J shed 4 bases, with 7 bases lying between them. Per the germline V gene, CDR1 is DFQATT and CDR2 is SNEGSKA (reference sequence).

The J gene is TRBJ2-2, the V gene TRBV10-3; D is possibly TRBD1 (6 bases). V lost 3 bases, J lost 5 bases, and 16 bases lay in between. This CDR3 is 16 amino acids long. Germline assignment: CDR1 ENHRY and CDR2 SYGVKD. The DNA of the CDR3 is TGTGCCATCAGTGACCGTGACAGGTACCCAACCGGGGAGCTGTTTTTT. Protein: CAISDRDRYPTGELFF.

CDR3 DNA: TGTGCCAGCAGTGTCGGGGGAGGATCAGAGACCCAGTACTTC. Residues: CASSVGGGSETQYF. The chain combines TRBV2 with TRBJ2-5, with D possibly TRBD2 on 6 matching bases. Trimming stripped 4 bases from V and 4 bases from J, with 13 bases between. The CDR3 covers 14 residues. In germline, CDR1 is SNHLY, CDR2 FYNNEI.

The chain is built from TRBV18 and TRBJ2-1; D might be TRBD2 (5 bases). Germline CDR1 and CDR2: KGHSH and LQKENI. CDR3 length equals 14 residues. V lost 4 bases to trimming and J lost 3 bases, with 10 bases between them. This CDR3 is CASSQPRGYNEQFF. The DNA for the CDR3 is TGTGCCAGCTCACAACCACGGGGCTACAATGAGCAGTTCTTC.

This chain uses TRBV7-9 with TRBJ2-4; D gene ambiguous. Trimming left V 2 bases short and J 6 bases short, with 8 bases between. CDR1 is SEHNR and CDR2 is FQNEAQ in the germline V gene (reference sequence). The CDR3 has 13 residues. The CDR3 here is CASSLSRTNIQYF. CDR3 nucleotide sequence: TGTGCCAGCAGCTTAAGCCGAACAAACATTCAGTACTTC.

The chain carries TRBV29-1 and TRBJ2-3, with a weak D call TRBD2 (6 bases). V lost 6 bases, J lost 5 bases, and 12 bases lay in between. Germline V lookup: CDR1 SQVTM, CDR2 ANQGSEA. The CDR3 is 12 amino acids. The CDR3 sequence: CSVETAGDTQYF. DNA of the CDR3: TGCAGCGTAGAGACAGCGGGAGATACGCAGTATTTT.

This clone was picked up a small number of times. The chain joins TRBV7-9 to TRBJ1-4; no definite D call. Germline V gene sequence: CDR1 SEHNR, CDR2 FQNEAQ (reference sequence). The CDR3 runs 13 residues. The V end lost 4 bases, the J end lost 6 bases, and 9 bases lay between the germline ends. The CDR3, as DNA: TGTGCCAGCAGCTCCCGAGGGTATGAAAAACTGTTTTTT. Residues: CASSSRGYEKLFF.

The rearrangement links TRBV5-6 to TRBJ1-5, with D unresolved. The CDR3 has 13 residues. V was trimmed by 4 bases and J by 0 bases, leaving 5 bases between them. The germline V gene has CDR1 SGHDT and CDR2 YYEEEE. The CDR3 region is CASSQVSNQPQHF. The DNA for the CDR3 is TGTGCCAGCAGCCAGGTTAGCAATCAGCCCCAGCATTTT.

The chain joins TRBV2 to TRBJ2-1; 10 bases agree with TRBD2. V shed 1 base, J shed 4 bases, and the junction held 1 base outside the gene matches. Germline-derived CDR1 and CDR2 are SNHLY and FYNNEI. There are 15 residues in the CDR3. The chain's CDR3 is CASSEVAGGYNEQFF. As DNA, the CDR3 is TGTGCCAGCAGTGAAGTAGCGGGGGGTTACAATGAGCAGTTCTTC.

The V and J genes are TRBV5-5 and TRBJ2-1, with TRBD2 matching 7 bases. Germline CDR1 and CDR2: SGHKS and YYEKEE (reference sequence). V shed 0 bases, J shed 2 bases, and the junction held 2 bases outside the gene matches. This CDR3 is built from 15 residues. CDR3 nucleotides: TGTGCCAGCAGCTTGGCGGGAGGCACCTACAATGAGCAGTTCTTC. This encodes CASSLAGGTYNEQFF.

The chain joins TRBV4-1 to TRBJ2-3, with TRBD2 identical over 9 bases. With 0 bases clipped from V and 2 bases from J, the junction kept 6 bases outside the gene matches. The CDR3 is made up of 17 amino acids. The germline V gene encodes CDR1 MGHRA and CDR2 YSYEKL. CDR3 DNA sequence: TGCGCCAGCAGCCAAGATCCCCCTAGCGGGGCCACAGATACGCAGTATTTT. This translates into CASSQDPPSGATDTQYF.

This clone was recorded only once. The chain links TRBV7-9 to TRBJ2-5; D ambiguous. CDR1 is SEHNR and CDR2 is FQNEAQ in the germline V gene (reference sequence). The CDR3 is 12 residues long. Deletions cut 4 bases from V and 3 bases from J, with 6 bases between. CDR3 nucleotide sequence: TGTGCCAGCAGCTACTTCAAAGAGACCCAGTACTTC. Protein product: CASSYFKETQYF.

The chain is built from TRBV4-3 and TRBJ2-7; possible D gene TRBD2, 6 bases. The CDR3 extends over 16 amino acids. Looked up from germline, CDR1 is LGHNA and CDR2 is YSLEER. The V and J ends lost 0 bases and 0 bases respectively, with 12 bases between them. CDR3 DNA: TGCGCCAGCAGCCAAGAGGAGGGCACGCCCTCCTACGAGCAGTACTTC. Its protein product is CASSQEEGTPSYEQYF.

The CDR3 DNA reads as TGTGCCACCAGCAGAGATCGGGGGTATGAGAATGAGCAGTTCTTC. It yields the protein CATSRDRGYENEQFF. The J gene is TRBJ2-1, the V gene TRBV15, with D perhaps TRBD2 (6 bases). V lost 0 bases, J lost 7 bases, and 13 bases lay in between. The CDR3 length is 15 residues. Germline V gene sequence: CDR1 LNHNV, CDR2 YYDKDF (reference sequence).

V and J are TRBV5-1 and TRBJ2-1; perhaps TRBD2 as D (7 bases). Germline V gene sequence: CDR1 SGHRS, CDR2 YFSETQ. V was shortened by 3 bases and J by 5 bases, with 15 bases between the two germline ends. The CDR3 has 15 residues. This CDR3 reads CASSSGAGAHNEQFF. As DNA, the CDR3 is TGCGCCAGCAGCTCAGGGGCGGGGGCCCACAATGAGCAGTTCTTC.

This sequence joins TRBV6-4 and TRBJ2-1, with D maybe TRBD1 (6 bases). The germline CDR1 and CDR2 sequences are MRHNA and SNTAGT. The germline V and J ends were trimmed by 4 bases and 2 bases, with 9 bases remaining between them. The CDR3 has 14 residues. The CDR3 sequence: CASSAQGPYNEQFF. Written as DNA, the CDR3 is TGTGCCAGCAGTGCACAGGGCCCCTACAATGAGCAGTTCTTC.

This CDR3 is CASSLGAVQYSNQPQHF. CDR3 coding DNA: TGTGCCAGCAGCTTGGGGGCAGTGCAATATAGCAATCAGCCCCAGCATTTT. The chain combines TRBV5-5 with TRBJ1-5; D uncertain. Germline V CDR1 and CDR2: SGHKS, YYEKEE (reference sequence). This CDR3 is 17 amino acids long. V lost 0 bases, J lost 0 bases, and 13 bases lay in between.

The chain links TRBV6-1 to TRBJ2-5; a weak D match, TRBD1 (5 bases). Per the germline V gene, CDR1 is MNHNS and CDR2 is SASEGT. The CDR3 sequence is 13 residues long. V lost 3 bases and J lost 3, with 8 bases in between. The CDR3 region is CASSDRVEETQYF. In DNA, the CDR3 is TGTGCCAGCAGTGACAGGGTCGAAGAGACCCAGTACTTC.

This chain connects TRBV2 to TRBJ1-3; tentative D call: TRBD1 (5 bases). The CDR3 runs to 15 residues. Trimming shortened V by 2 bases and J by 0 bases, and 8 bases separated the two germline ends. Germline V gene lookup returns CDR1 SNHLY and CDR2 FYNNEI. CDR3 nucleotide sequence: TGTGCCAGCAGTGAAACAGGCAGCTCTGGAAACACCATATATTTT. It codes for CASSETGSSGNTIYF.

V is TRBV2 and J is TRBJ2-2, with TRBD1 as a possible D gene (6 bases). The CDR3 runs 16 residues. Trimming took 6 bases from V and 1 from J, leaving 15 bases between them. Germline CDR1 SNHLY, CDR2 FYNNEI. The DNA for the CDR3 is TGTGCCAGCAGGAAATACAGGGTCGGGAACACCGGGGAGCTGTTTTTT. Encoded protein: CASRKYRVGNTGELFF.

The V and J genes are TRBV5-1 and TRBJ2-5; 7 nucleotides agree with TRBD1. V gave up 4 bases and J gave up 1 base; unmatched junction bases: 4. The CDR3 length is 14 residues. Germline CDR1 and CDR2: SGHRS and YFSETQ. DNA for the CDR3: TGCGCCAGCAGCCGAGGGACAGTCCAAGAGACCCAGTACTTC. It specifies CASSRGTVQETQYF.

The chain uses TRBV2 and TRBJ2-1; the match to TRBD1 covers 8 bases. Germline V gene data show CDR1 as SNHLY and CDR2 as FYNNEI. This CDR3 spans 12 amino acids. V was pared by 6 bases and J by 10 bases, with 5 bases of the junction left unmatched. CDR3 loop: CASRSQGGEQFF. CDR3 nucleotides: TGTGCCAGCAGGTCACAGGGGGGAGAGCAGTTCTTC.

The sample holds one count of this clone. The V call is TRBV18, the J call TRBJ1-1, with TRBD1 as a possible D gene (5 bases). The CDR3 spans 14 residues. Germline V CDR1 and CDR2: KGHSH, LQKENI. The V gene lost 1 base and the J gene lost 4 bases, with 10 bases spanning the gap. CDR3 loop: CASSPLGHGTEAFF. In nucleotides, the CDR3 is TGTGCCAGCTCACCACTGGGGCATGGCACTGAAGCTTTCTTT.

This sequence joins TRBV5-1 and TRBJ2-3, with D possibly matching TRBD2 (6 bases). Between the trimmed V and J ends, which lost 0 bases and 0 bases, there was a span of 11 bases. The CDR3 sequence is 16 residues long. The germline V gene has CDR1 SGHRS and CDR2 YFSETQ. This CDR3 is CASSLVVAASTDTQYF. CDR3 nucleotides: TGCGCCAGCAGCTTGGTAGTAGCGGCTAGCACAGATACGCAGTATTTT.

This chain connects TRBV5-1 to TRBJ2-1, with 7 positions matching TRBD2. Germline CDR1 reads SGHRS; CDR2 reads YFSETQ. The ends lost 4 bases at V and 3 bases at J; junction bases unmatched: 4. The length of the CDR3 is 14 residues. The CDR3 region is CASSGSGDYNEQFF. CDR3 DNA: TGCGCCAGCAGCGGCAGCGGGGACTACAATGAGCAGTTCTTC.

The genes are TRBV7-2 and TRBJ1-2; 8 bases line up with TRBD1. After removal of 1 base from V and 4 bases from J, the junction contained 5 bases not matched to a gene. The CDR3 loop spans 15 amino acids. Germline lookup yields CDR1 SGHTA and CDR2 FQGNSA. CDR3: CASSLVGRGPYGYTF. CDR3 sequence (DNA): TGTGCCAGCAGCTTAGTGGGCAGGGGGCCCTATGGCTACACCTTC.

This clone was counted only a few times. This chain connects TRBV6-2 or TRBV6-3 to TRBJ2-5; 11 bases agree with TRBD2. V trimming: 5 bases; J trimming: 5 bases; junction bases outside the gene matches: 10. The CDR3 covers 16 residues. Germline values: CDR1 MNHEY, CDR2 SVGEGT. CDR3 loop: CASSSRTSGFVETQYF. The CDR3 coding sequence is TGTGCCAGCAGTAGCCGGACTAGCGGGTTCGTGGAGACCCAGTACTTC.

This clone has just a few counts. The chain carries TRBV18 and TRBJ1-5; TRBD1 aligns across 9 bases. The J segment lost 3 bases and the V segment lost 0 bases, leaving 3 bases of the junction unmatched. Germline V gene lookup returns CDR1 KGHSH and CDR2 LQKENI. This CDR3 contains 16 residues. CDR3: CASSPPGQGANQPQHF. Written as DNA, the CDR3 is TGTGCCAGCTCACCACCGGGACAGGGTGCCAATCAGCCCCAGCATTTT.

CDR3 protein: CASSYSRTSGRMQAKNIQYF. CDR3 nucleotide sequence: TGTGCCAGCAGTTACAGCCGCACTAGCGGGAGAATGCAAGCCAAAAACATTCAGTACTTC. V and J are TRBV6-2 or TRBV6-3 and TRBJ2-4; TRBD2 aligns across 11 bases. Germline CDR1 MNHEY, CDR2 SVGEGT. This CDR3 contains 20 residues. With V trimmed by 2 bases and J by 0 bases, 12 bases remained unmatched.

This rearrangement joins TRBV5-1 to TRBJ2-4, with 10 nucleotides matching TRBD2. J was trimmed by 5 bases and V by 4 bases; bases with no gene match: 9. CDR1 and CDR2 from the germline V gene are SGHRS and YFSETQ. The CDR3 totals 16 residues. The CDR3 sequence is CASSIPSGSRQNIQYF. The CDR3 DNA follows: TGCGCCAGCAGCATTCCTAGCGGGAGTAGGCAAAACATTCAGTACTTC.